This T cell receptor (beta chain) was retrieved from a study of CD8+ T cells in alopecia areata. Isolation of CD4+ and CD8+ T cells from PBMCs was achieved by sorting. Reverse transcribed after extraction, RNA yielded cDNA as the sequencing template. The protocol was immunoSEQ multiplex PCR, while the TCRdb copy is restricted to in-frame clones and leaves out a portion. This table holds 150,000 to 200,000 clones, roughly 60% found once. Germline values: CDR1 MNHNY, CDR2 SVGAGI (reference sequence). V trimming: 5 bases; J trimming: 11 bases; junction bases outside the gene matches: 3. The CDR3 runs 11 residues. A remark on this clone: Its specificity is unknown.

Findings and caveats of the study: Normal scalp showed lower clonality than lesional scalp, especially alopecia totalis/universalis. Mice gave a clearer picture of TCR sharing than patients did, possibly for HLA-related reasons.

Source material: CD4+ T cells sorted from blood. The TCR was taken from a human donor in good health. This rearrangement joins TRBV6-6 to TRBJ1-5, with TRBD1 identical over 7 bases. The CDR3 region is CASSIQGAQHF. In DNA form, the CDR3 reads TGTGCCAGCAGTATCCAGGGGGCCCAGCATTTT.